The sequence of this T cell receptor (beta chain) was determined in a study of cytomegalovirus exposure and HLA in healthy donors. A multiplex PCR was run with 60 Vbeta primers and 13 Jbeta primers. Some clones are missing from TCRdb's copy, which holds only in-frame ones; the method was immunoSEQ multiplex PCR. This table has around 150,000 clones, around 77% appearing once. Per germline, CDR1 SGHVS and CDR2 FNYEAQ. V gave up 1 base and J gave up 3 bases, with 11 bases separating them. This CDR3 region has 15 residues. Sequencing input: PBMCs. The chain combines TRBV7-6 with TRBJ2-3; TRBD2 might be the D (5 bases). This receptor was taken from a man younger than 45 in good health and CMV-seronegative. CDR3 sequence: CASSLGFGGTDTQYF. The CDR3 region has the DNA TGTGCCAGCAGCTTAGGGTTCGGAGGAACAGATACGCAGTATTTT.